This T cell receptor (beta chain) was profiled in a study of cytomegalovirus exposure and HLA in healthy donors. The PCR used 60 Vbeta and 13 Jbeta primers. Profiled with immunoSEQ multiplex PCR; TCRdb holds only in-frame clones, not every one. Of roughly 120,000 clones in the sample, approximately 9.4% are singletons; the top ten hold 3%. What was sequenced was PBMCs. The clonotype was recovered from a man aged 25 to 40 in good health and CMV-seronegative.

The CDR3 DNA reads TGCGCCAGCAGCCCGGGGGACAGGGGGGGAAATTCACCCCTCCACTTT. Protein: CASSPGDRGGNSPLHF. J is TRBJ1-6 and V is TRBV5-1; the match to TRBD1 covers 11 bases. The junction had 7 bases not matched to a gene; V was cut back by 4 bases and J by 7 bases. This CDR3 contains 16 residues. Germline loops: CDR1 SGHRS, CDR2 YFSETQ.